Below, 4 T cell receptor beta chains from the same sample are listed, as sequenced in a study of Ad26.COV2.S vaccination and SARS-CoV-2 variants (dated by TCRdb to about 2021). Receptor libraries were prepared by the immunoSEQ multiplex PCR assay. The table comes from immuneACCESS by way of TCRdb, which keeps in-frame sequences with V and J called. Part of the clones is missing from these tables; in studies checked, under half for an unresolved V gene and the rest for unknown reasons. The sample yields around 300,000 clones; about 89% were counted once. The ten largest account for about 5% of the sample. The treatment or condition tag for this specimen amounts to: 19 received Ad26.COV2.S at low or high dose, single or two shots; several received placebo; per-sample allocation not given. For vaccine and placebo recipients, the sequenced repertoires came from samples collected on day 63 after the first injection.

Sequences were derived from peripheral blood, sampled in a trial of Ad26.COV2.S vaccine versus placebo. These receptors were collected from a person aged 18-60 years who received the Ad26.COV2.S COVID-19 vaccine or a placebo.

The sample holds one count of this clone. The chain combines TRBV2 with TRBJ2-2; 13 bases line up with TRBD2. CDR1 is SNHLY and CDR2 is FYNNEI in the germline V gene. CDR3 length equals 16 residues. Trimming at V came to 5 bases and at J to 6 bases, leaving 6 bases not matched to a gene. The DNA for the CDR3 is TGTGCCAGCAGTCTACTAGCGGGAGGGCCCTCCGGGGAGCTGTTTTTT. Its translation is CASSLLAGGPSGELFF.

V is TRBV10-3 and J is TRBJ1-1; D is unclear. CDR3 length: 13 residues. V dropped 8 bases and J dropped 1 base, with 11 bases sitting between them. Germline V gives CDR1 ENHRY, CDR2 SYGVKD. CDR3 DNA sequence: TGTGCCATCGCCGATGTGGAGAACACTGAAGCTTTCTTT. Its protein product is CAIADVENTEAFF.

This chain joins TRBV7-2 and TRBJ2-7; 10 bases are a match to TRBD1. Germline lookup yields CDR1 SGHTA and CDR2 FQGNSA. This CDR3 contains 14 residues. The V segment lost 5 bases and the J segment 3 bases; nucleotides outside the gene matches: 4. In DNA form, the CDR3 reads TGTGCCAGCAGCAGAGGGACAGGGGACTACGAGCAGTACTTC. The encoded protein is CASSRGTGDYEQYF.

The chain joins TRBV5-1 to TRBJ2-1, with 7 nucleotides matching TRBD1. Germline-derived CDR1 and CDR2 are SGHRS and YFSETQ. The CDR3 has 16 amino acids. With 4 bases clipped from V and 1 base from J, the junction kept 8 bases outside the gene matches. The CDR3 reads CASSRSGTESYNEQFF. The CDR3 DNA sequence: TGCGCCAGCAGCAGATCCGGGACAGAATCCTACAATGAGCAGTTCTTC.